The rows below give T cell receptor beta chains drawn from one sample of a study of cytomegalovirus exposure and HLA in healthy donors. Measured with immunoSEQ multiplex PCR; TCRdb has only the in-frame clones, and not every one. The data hold approximately 160,000 clones, with roughly four fifths observed a single time. Input material: PBMCs. These TCRs come from a man aged 50 to 60 in good health and CMV-seropositive. The CDR3 runs from the conserved cysteine through the conserved F or W. Rows give clone size only sometimes, using once, few, many, or a class for an expanded clone.

clone_size v_call cdr3_aa
- TRBV10-3 CAVGGDGNTEAFF
- TRBV19 CASSIDRTGAEQYF
- TRBV21-1 CASSIADYGYTF
- TRBV27 CASSSGLAGGAYNEQFF
- TRBV7-6 CASSPDFRWEQFF
- TRBV5-1 CASSLEAGQGEQYF
- TRBV10-2 CATKRPGLDNNEQFF
- TRBV7-2 CASSPTLSGSLILDTQYF
- TRBV4-2 CASSPTGQGTEAFF
- TRBV5-4 CASSLGQLMALRDEQFF
- TRBV6-5 CASRRLAGSQETQYF
- TRBV6-5 CASRQAGAYQETQYF
- TRBV18 CASSPPNGKAEKLFF
once TRBV27 CASTPIGTSGIYNEQFF
- TRBV2 CASSLMDRGIGEKLFF
- TRBV5-1 CASASQAVDSPLHF
- TRBV28 CASRSRGSPGNTIYF
- TRBV6-6 CASSWTSGTDTQYF
- TRBV28 CASDSSGNEQFF